Shown below are 28 T cell receptor beta chains from a single sample sequenced in a study of T cells in Graves' hyperthyroidism and ophthalmopathy. RNA transcripts served as the template for amplifying TCR beta CDR3 regions. An initial round of RT-PCR targeting the TCR CDR3 relied on the HTBI primer set. TCRdb used MiXCR to reprocess the multiplex PCR reads, holding one entry per CDR3 protein. The sample comprises hundreds of thousands of distinct CDR3 sequences, about 14% of which are singletons, and 12% rests with the top ten. Source material: blood. The source is a woman between 50 and 59 years old with Graves' ophthalmopathy.

This clonotype showed up many times. This chain joins TRBV7-3 and TRBJ2-1; D unclear. This CDR3 region has 15 residues. Germline values: CDR1 SGHTA, CDR2 FQGTGA. V lost 1 base, J lost 3 bases, and 10 bases lay in between. CDR3 coding DNA: TGTGCCAGCAGCTTAAACGGTGGGATCTACAATGAGCAGTTCTTC. Translating it yields CASSLNGGIYNEQFF.

This clonotype was detected many times. This rearrangement joins TRBV28 to TRBJ1-2; 8 positions match TRBD1. Trimming at V came to 11 bases and at J to 5 bases, leaving 19 bases not matched to a gene. This CDR3 has 16 amino acids. Germline CDR1 and CDR2: MDHEN and SYDVKM. In DNA, the CDR3 is TGTGCCTCCGAGGGGCAGGGGGCGGATATTCCATATGGCTACACCTTC. Protein sequence: CASEGQGADIPYGYTF.

The sample holds many counts of this clonotype. The gene calls are TRBV14 and TRBJ2-1; 7 nucleotides match TRBD2. Per the germline V gene, CDR1 is SGHDN and CDR2 is FVKESK. V dropped 0 bases and J dropped 5; count of bases not matched to a gene: 10. The CDR3 totals 17 residues. As DNA, the CDR3 is TGTGCCAGCAGCCAAGACAGTCGGACTAGTAGGGACAATGAGCAGTTCTTC. This gives the protein CASSQDSRTSRDNEQFF.

The table lists this clonotype with many counts. The rearrangement links TRBV6-1 to TRBJ1-2; 10 bases line up with TRBD1. V gave up 5 bases and J gave up 3 bases; unmatched junction bases: 6. Germline-derived CDR1 and CDR2 are MNHNS and SASEGT. The CDR3 has 15 residues. The CDR3 sequence is CASSSGTGVYYGYTF. CDR3 nucleotides: TGTGCCAGCAGTTCCGGGACAGGGGTTTACTATGGCTACACCTTC.

The chain joins TRBV3-1 to TRBJ2-2, with 7 positions matching TRBD1. The CDR3 covers 15 residues. Germline V gene data show CDR1 as LGHDT and CDR2 as YNNKEL (reference sequence). V lost 4 bases to trimming and J lost 5 bases; unmatched junction nucleotides: 7. CDR3 sequence: CASSPRDSRTGELFF. The CDR3 DNA sequence: TGTGCCAGCAGCCCCCGGGACAGTCGGACCGGGGAGCTGTTTTTT.

This clonotype was seen ten or more times. The chain has TRBV2 and TRBJ1-1; 7 positions match TRBD1. This CDR3 contains 13 residues. Germline trimming cut 6 bases from V and 6 bases from J; bases unmatched to any gene: 7. CDR1 SNHLY and CDR2 FYNNEI come from the germline V gene. The CDR3 DNA is TGTGCCAGCAGCCAGGACAGGTTCGCTGAAGCTTTCTTT. This translates into CASSQDRFAEAFF.

This clonotype occurred many times. The gene calls are TRBV18 and TRBJ2-1; 10 nucleotides agree with TRBD2. V lost 4 bases and J lost 7; bases outside the gene matches: 10. Germline values: CDR1 KGHSH, CDR2 LQKENI. The CDR3 is 16 residues long. The CDR3 coding sequence is TGTGCCAGCTCACAACCGACTAGCGGGTTTTTGAATGAGCAGTTCTTC. Translated, it gives CASSQPTSGFLNEQFF.

The chain has TRBV7-8 and TRBJ2-4, with 9 bases fitting TRBD1. Germline assignment: CDR1 SGHVS and CDR2 FQNEAQ. The J segment lost 8 bases and the V segment lost 5 bases, leaving 7 bases of the junction unmatched. The CDR3 has 14 amino acids. CDR3 in amino acids: CASSINRGLDIQYF. CDR3 in DNA: TGTGCCAGCAGCATAAACAGGGGGCTTGACATTCAGTACTTC.

The chain links TRBV7-3 to TRBJ2-5; 10 nucleotides line up with TRBD2. The J segment lost 5 bases and the V segment lost 1 base, leaving 10 bases of the junction unmatched. The CDR3 consists of 17 residues. Germline CDR1 is SGHTA and CDR2 is FQGTGA. The CDR3: CASSLSGPLAGVETQYF. The CDR3 DNA reads TGTGCCAGCAGCTTAAGTGGTCCCCTAGCGGGAGTGGAGACCCAGTACTTC.

This clonotype was counted at least ten times. The chain uses TRBV7-3 and TRBJ2-1, with D tentatively TRBD2 (5 bases). The CDR3 sequence is 14 residues long. CDR1 and CDR2 (germline): SGHTA, FQGTGA. V was clipped by 1 base and J by 9 bases, with 13 bases between them. In DNA form, the CDR3 reads TGTGCCAGCAGCTTAATTGGACTGGTGGGTGAGCAGTTCTTC. This codes for CASSLIGLVGEQFF. The variable domain in full, completed from reference TRBV7-3 and TRBJ2-1, reads GAGVSQTPSNKVTEKGKYVELRCDPISGHTALYWYRQSLGQGPEFLIYFQGTGAADDSGLPNDRFFAVRPEGSVSTLKIQRTERGDSAVYLCASSLIGLVGEQFFGPGTRLTVL.

This clonotype occurred many times. The chain recombines TRBV28 with TRBJ1-1; TRBD1 might be the D (5 bases). The CDR3 spans 12 residues. Trimming left V 7 bases short and J 10 bases short, with 16 bases between. The germline V gene encodes CDR1 MDHEN and CDR2 SYDVKM. CDR3 residues: CASIGATSGAFF. CDR3 coding DNA: TGTGCCAGCATAGGGGCTACTTCAGGAGCTTTCTTT.

The chain employs TRBV7-6 and TRBJ2-5; D uncertain. This CDR3 has 12 amino acids. From germline, CDR1 is SGHVS and CDR2 FNYEAQ. Trimming cost V 5 bases and J 5 bases, with 9 bases left between them. CDR3 DNA: TGTGCCAGCAGCCCTCGGTGGGAGACCCAGTACTTC. Protein sequence: CASSPRWETQYF.

This clonotype was found many times. This chain uses TRBV7-2 with TRBJ2-1; the D is unclear. Trimming left V 3 bases short and J 10 bases short, with 7 bases between. The germline CDR1 and CDR2 sequences are SGHTA and FQGNSA. The length of the CDR3 is 11 residues. The CDR3 here is CASSFLYEQFF. CDR3 DNA: TGTGCCAGCAGCTTCCTTTACGAGCAGTTCTTC.

The chain couples TRBV11-2 to TRBJ1-1; tentative D call: TRBD1 (6 bases). V was clipped by 2 bases and J by 0 bases, with 13 bases between them. This CDR3 is 16 amino acids long. Germline V lookup: CDR1 SGHAT, CDR2 FQNNGV. DNA for the CDR3: TGTGCCAGCAGCTTATTTCCAAGGACAGTGAACACTGAAGCTTTCTTT. Its protein product is CASSLFPRTVNTEAFF.

Ten or more counts support this clonotype. The CDR3 DNA is TGTGCCAGCAGCTTCATAGTACTAGCGGGAGGCGGTGGCGCCTACGAGCAGTACTTC. This encodes CASSFIVLAGGGGAYEQYF. The chain has TRBV7-8 and TRBJ2-7; 12 bases agree with TRBD2. CDR1 is SGHVS, CDR2 FQNEAQ, per germline. The V segment lost 3 bases and the J segment 2 bases; nucleotides outside the gene matches: 14. The CDR3 covers 19 residues.

The rearrangement uses TRBV4-2 and TRBJ2-4; D gene uncertain. V was pared by 1 base and J by 9 bases, with 10 bases between. The germline gives CDR1 LGHNA, CDR2 YNFKEQ. This CDR3 region has 13 residues. The CDR3 loop is CASSQAGSGIQYF. The CDR3, as DNA: TGTGCCAGCAGCCAAGCCGGGTCAGGCATTCAGTACTTC.

This clonotype was recorded at least ten times. The chain combines TRBV7-9 with TRBJ2-7; 13 bases line up with TRBD2. This CDR3 has 16 amino acids. Germline V gene sequence: CDR1 SEHNR, CDR2 FQNEAQ (reference sequence). V trimming: 5 bases; J trimming: 0 bases; junction bases outside the gene matches: 4. The CDR3 region is CASSPGLAGASYEQYF. The CDR3 DNA reads TGTGCCAGCAGCCCTGGACTAGCGGGGGCCTCCTACGAGCAGTACTTC.

This clonotype is a singleton in its sample. V gene TRBV19 combines with J gene TRBJ2-1; 10 bases fit TRBD2. V shed 1 base and J 7 bases; nucleotides not matched to a gene: 13. The germline CDR1 and CDR2 sequences are LNHDA and SQIVND (reference sequence). The CDR3 length is 18 residues. The CDR3 reads CASSIGSLLAGFSNEQFF. The DNA for the CDR3 is TGTGCCAGTAGTATAGGTTCCCTACTAGCGGGATTTAGTAATGAGCAGTTCTTC.

This sequence joins TRBV20-1 and TRBJ2-2, with D perhaps matching TRBD1 or TRBD2 (5 bases each). The CDR3 contains 13 residues. V was cut by 3 bases and J by 5 bases, with 10 bases left in between. The V gene's germline CDR1 is DFQATT and CDR2 SNEGSKA (reference sequence). CDR3 in amino acids: CSARGDWTGELFF. The CDR3 DNA reads TGCAGTGCTAGGGGGGATTGGACCGGGGAGCTGTTTTTT.

In this sample, this clonotype turned up many times. The chain joins TRBV28 to TRBJ2-7, with D perhaps assigned TRBD1 or TRBD2 (5 bases each). Trimming took 5 bases from V and 7 from J, leaving 18 bases between them. The length of the CDR3 is 14 residues. Germline CDR1 MDHEN, CDR2 SYDVKM. As DNA, the CDR3 is TGTGCCAGCAGTCCCCACTCGGCCTGGGGGGAGCAGTACTTC. Protein product: CASSPHSAWGEQYF.

This clonotype occurred many times. Written as DNA, the CDR3 is TGTGCCTGGAGTGACAAAGTAGGAACAGATACGCAGTATTTT. This codes for CAWSDKVGTDTQYF. The chain couples TRBV30 to TRBJ2-3; D uncertain. V was cut by 1 base and J by 3 bases, with 11 bases left in between. Germline CDR1 GTSNPN, CDR2 SVGIG (reference sequence). CDR3 length: 14 residues.

The rearrangement uses TRBV19 and TRBJ2-1, with a possible D match to TRBD2 (6 bases). In germline, CDR1 is LNHDA, CDR2 SQIVND (reference sequence). This CDR3 comprises 17 residues. The V end lost 4 bases, the J end lost 9 bases, and 25 bases lay between the germline ends. Here the CDR3 reads CASSNRGMGRGRIEQFF. The CDR3 bases are TGTGCCAGTAGTAATCGCGGGATGGGGCGGGGAAGGATTGAGCAGTTCTTC.

There are many counts of this clonotype. The chain is built from TRBV19 and TRBJ2-1; 7 bases are shared with TRBD2. This CDR3 is built from 16 residues. Losses at the gene ends were 1 base for V and 4 bases for J; bases not matched to a gene: 7. Germline V gene lookup returns CDR1 LNHDA and CDR2 SQIVND (reference sequence). The CDR3: CASSIVQRGGYNEQFF. The CDR3 bases are TGTGCCAGTAGTATAGTCCAGCGGGGCGGATACAATGAGCAGTTCTTC.

This clonotype was picked up many times. The J gene is TRBJ1-1, the V gene TRBV2, with 7 bases aligning to TRBD1. The junction had 3 bases not matched to a gene; V was cut back by 2 bases and J by 3 bases. The CDR3 spans 14 residues. Per germline, CDR1 SNHLY and CDR2 FYNNEI. The DNA of the CDR3 is TGTGCCAGCAGTGAAACAGGGGTGGACACTGAAGCTTTCTTT. Protein: CASSETGVDTEAFF.

This clonotype came up a few times. This chain connects TRBV30 to TRBJ1-2; no reliable D call. Per germline, CDR1 GTSNPN and CDR2 SVGIG (reference sequence). CDR3 length equals 13 residues. The V end was cut by 4 bases, the J end by 7 bases, with 16 bases between. CDR3 sequence reads: CAWIKGQASGYTF. CDR3 nucleotides: TGTGCCTGGATAAAAGGGCAGGCCAGTGGCTACACCTTC.

The chain links TRBV7-3 to TRBJ1-3; the D gene is possibly TRBD1 (6 bases). V lost 8 bases and J lost 8, with 19 bases in between. CDR3 length equals 14 residues. Germline CDR1 SGHTA, CDR2 FQGTGA. CDR3 in amino acids: CASGHSGTRDTIYF. The DNA for the CDR3 is TGTGCCAGCGGCCATTCCGGGACACGAGACACCATATATTTT.

This clonotype was counted a few times. The V and J genes are TRBV27 and TRBJ2-2; possibly TRBD2 for D (6 bases). Germline CDR1 reads MNHEY; CDR2 reads SMNVEV (reference sequence). Trimming stripped 7 bases from V and 0 bases from J, with 15 bases between. The CDR3 sequence is 16 residues long. The CDR3 spells CASTSMAGPNTGELFF. The CDR3 DNA sequence: TGTGCCAGCACCTCGATGGCGGGGCCGAACACCGGGGAGCTGTTTTTT.

This clonotype occurred a few times. This rearrangement joins TRBV14 to TRBJ1-2; D not certain. V dropped 6 bases and J dropped 0 bases, with 14 bases sitting between them. From germline, CDR1 is SGHDN and CDR2 FVKESK. CDR3 length: 15 amino acids. CDR3 in DNA: TGTGCCAGCAGAGCCGACGGCAGCGCTAACTATGGCTACACCTTC. Amino acids: CASRADGSANYGYTF.